The rows below give T cell receptor beta chains drawn from one sample of a study of spatial heterogeneity in lung cancer. Each CDR3 protein is one row after TCRdb ran MiXCR on the 5' RACE reads. The sample records some 110,000 distinct CDR3 sequences, more than 9% being singletons. This material consisted of PBMCs, taken at follow-up. The receptors were gathered from a male donor with early-stage non-small cell lung cancer. Both conserved end residues are part of each CDR3. The order of the fields is clone size, V gene, J gene, CDR3 protein. Not all rows give a size; the values are once, few, many and, for expanded clones, a class.

-	TRBV4-3	TRBJ2-1	CASSQDKQGTYNEQFF
-	TRBV11-1	TRBJ1-6	CASSSGVLSYNSPLHF
many	TRBV4-2	TRBJ2-3	CASSQVGSGGAEDTQYF
-	TRBV10-1	TRBJ2-1	CASSPTSGGNEQFF
many	TRBV5-1	TRBJ1-1	CASSLQGEAFF
many	TRBV7-3	TRBJ2-2	CASSPEPTGELFF
-	TRBV11-2	TRBJ1-5	CASSLGSMEPQHF
many	TRBV20-1	TRBJ2-7	CSARDHSSSYEQYF
-	TRBV18	TRBJ1-2	CASSPNSDYGYTF
few	TRBV6-5	TRBJ2-5	CASSYGGQMKQETQYF
many	TRBV12-3/TRBV12-4	TRBJ1-6	CASSSGQTLHF